Below, 25 T cell receptor beta chains from the same sample are listed, as sequenced in a study of stem cell transplantation in POMP-related autoinflammatory disease. The study's findings and limits: Fewer unique TRB V-J gene pairings were identified in patients with PRAID. PRAID patients trended toward lower TRB diversity and higher clonality in all analyzed T-cell subsets.

No antigens are known for them. Sequencing used immunoSEQ multiplex PCR; TCRdb keeps in-frame clones, though not all of them. The top ten clones hold around 2.5% of a sample with about 8,900 clones, approximately 90% of them seen once. The starting material was CD8+ T cells from PBMCs, obtained before stem cell transplantation. The source is a human donor with POMP-related autoinflammation and immune dysregulation (PRAID).

This sequence joins TRBV10-2 and TRBJ2-7; unclear D gene. Between the trimmed V and J ends, which lost 2 bases and 0 bases, there was a span of 11 bases. The length of the CDR3 is 15 residues. The germline V gene encodes CDR1 WSHSY and CDR2 SAAADI. The DNA of the CDR3 is TGCGCCAGCAGTGAGCTAGTGGGCCACTCCTACGAGCAGTACTTC. It encodes CASSELVGHSYEQYF.

The rearrangement joins TRBV9 to TRBJ2-2, with unresolved D. Germline CDR1 is SGDLS and CDR2 is YYNGEE. V was cut by 3 bases and J by 7 bases, with 7 bases left in between. This CDR3 has 12 residues. CDR3 DNA sequence: TGTGCCAGCAGCGCCAGCTTCGGGGAGCTGTTTTTT. Amino acids: CASSASFGELFF.

This chain connects TRBV9 to TRBJ2-7; maybe TRBD1 (5 bases). This CDR3 has 14 amino acids. Trimming removed 0 bases from V and 3 bases from J, with 10 bases in between. Looked up from germline, CDR1 is SGDLS and CDR2 is YYNGEE. The CDR3 loop is CASSVEGSGYEQYF. The CDR3 region has the DNA TGTGCCAGCAGCGTAGAGGGGTCTGGCTACGAGCAGTACTTC.

The chain combines TRBV5-5 with TRBJ2-7; 11 bases are a match to TRBD1. The V gene end was trimmed by 4 bases and the J gene end by 6 bases; junction bases not matched to a gene: 9. The CDR3 totals 15 residues. The germline V gene has CDR1 SGHKS and CDR2 YYEKEE (reference sequence). The CDR3 sequence: CASSPLDRGQGEQYF. In DNA, the CDR3 is TGTGCCAGCAGCCCCTTGGACAGGGGGCAGGGCGAGCAGTACTTC. The whole variable domain, remainder taken from reference TRBV5-5 and TRBJ2-7, is DAGVTQSPTHLIKTRGQQVTLRCSPISGHKSVSWYQQVLGQGPQFIFQYYEKEERGRGNFPDRFSARQFPNYSSELNVNALLLGDSALYLCASSPLDRGQGEQYFGPGTRLTVT.

This chain uses TRBV2 with TRBJ2-7; maybe TRBD1 (6 bases). V lost 6 bases and J 0 bases, leaving 21 bases between the germline ends. The length of the CDR3 is 17 residues. The germline CDR1 and CDR2 sequences are SNHLY and FYNNEI. This chain's CDR3 is CASSPAEYREISYEQYF. In DNA form, the CDR3 reads TGTGCCAGCAGCCCGGCCGAATACAGGGAAATCTCCTACGAGCAGTACTTC.

The chain joins TRBV19 to TRBJ2-1; D not resolved. This CDR3 comprises 15 residues. CDR1 is LNHDA, CDR2 SQIVND, per germline (reference sequence). The germline V and J ends were trimmed by 4 bases and 4 bases, with 14 bases remaining between them. The CDR3 bases are TGTGCCAGTAGTAGAAAAGACTCCTTGTACAATGAGCAGTTCTTC. Its translation is CASSRKDSLYNEQFF. Full variable domain (rest looked up from reference TRBV19 and TRBJ2-1): DGGITQSPKYLFRKEGQNVTLSCEQNLNHDAMYWYRQDPGQGLRLIYYSQIVNDFQKGDIAEGYSVSREKKESFPLTVTSAQKNPTAFYLCASSRKDSLYNEQFFGPGTRLTVL.

This chain connects TRBV29-1 to TRBJ2-3; 9 bases are a match to TRBD1. J gave up 5 bases and V 6 bases, and 12 bases lay outside the gene matches. CDR1 is SQVTM, CDR2 ANQGSEA, per germline. The length of the CDR3 is 15 residues. The CDR3 sequence: CSVDRGRGQVDTQYF. The CDR3 nucleotides are TGCAGCGTGGACAGGGGCCGGGGCCAAGTAGATACGCAGTATTTT.

The chain is built from TRBV7-9 and TRBJ1-5; the D is unclear. The CDR3 consists of 12 residues. V dropped 2 bases and J dropped 7 bases, with 6 bases sitting between them. The V gene's germline CDR1 is SEHNR and CDR2 FQNEAQ (reference sequence). The CDR3: CASSLQSQPQHF. The CDR3, as DNA: TGTGCCAGCAGCTTACAGAGCCAGCCCCAGCATTTT.

The chain's CDR3 is CASRAGSYNEQFF. The CDR3 coding sequence is TGTGCCAGCAGGGCGGGCTCCTACAATGAGCAGTTCTTC. The chain combines TRBV7-6 with TRBJ2-1; maybe TRBD2 (5 bases). This CDR3 is built from 13 residues. The V end was cut by 6 bases, the J end by 0 bases, with 6 bases between. Germline values: CDR1 SGHVS, CDR2 FNYEAQ.

This chain joins TRBV25-1 and TRBJ1-2; possibly TRBD1 for D (5 bases). The germline gives CDR1 MGHDK, CDR2 SYGVNS. The CDR3 loop spans 13 amino acids. Trimming shortened V by 3 bases and J by 5 bases, and 10 bases separated the two germline ends. This CDR3 reads CASSEVKGYGYTF. The CDR3 coding sequence is TGTGCCAGCAGTGAGGTGAAGGGGTATGGCTACACCTTC.

The chain carries TRBV6-5 and TRBJ1-2, with 11 bases identical to TRBD1. CDR3 length equals 14 residues. CDR1 and CDR2 (germline): MNHEY, SVGAGI. V shed 4 bases and J 4 bases; nucleotides not matched to a gene: 2. CDR3 nucleotide sequence: TGTGCCAGCAGTTGGGGGACAGGGGGCTATGGCTACACCTTC. As protein: CASSWGTGGYGYTF.

The chain joins TRBV13 to TRBJ2-2; maybe TRBD2 (6 bases). Germline lookup yields CDR1 PRHDT and CDR2 FYEKMQ (reference sequence). V gave up 0 bases and J gave up 7 bases, with 9 bases separating them. The CDR3 is 14 amino acids. The CDR3, as DNA: TGTGCCAGCAGCTTAGGGCTAGCGCACGGGGAGCTGTTTTTT. This sequence encodes CASSLGLAHGELFF.

This chain connects TRBV5-4 to TRBJ2-1; D is possibly TRBD1 (6 bases). CDR1 and CDR2 (germline): SGHNT, YYREEE (reference sequence). This CDR3 is 13 amino acids long. Deletions cut 4 bases from V and 11 bases from J, with 16 bases between. The CDR3 nucleotides are TGTGCCAGCAGCCTAAGGGGTGGGGGCAAGCAGTTCTTC. Translated, it gives CASSLRGGGKQFF.

The V call is TRBV7-6, the J call TRBJ2-7; D remains unclear. Germline CDR1 is SGHVS and CDR2 is FNYEAQ. This CDR3 spans 12 amino acids. The V and J ends lost 1 base and 2 bases respectively, with 3 bases between them. In DNA, the CDR3 is TGTGCCAGCAGCTTAGTTCCCTACGAGCAGTACTTC. Its protein is CASSLVPYEQYF. Looking up the rest from reference TRBV7-6 and TRBJ2-7 gives the full variable domain: GAGVSQSPRYKVTKRGQDVALRCDPISGHVSLYWYRQALGQGPEFLTYFNYEAQQDKSGLPNDRFSAERPEGSISTLTIQRTEQRDSAMYRCASSLVPYEQYFGPGTRLTVT.

This chain's CDR3 is CASTPSQISGANVLTF. The CDR3 DNA sequence: TGTGCCAGCACCCCTTCGCAGATCTCTGGGGCCAACGTCCTGACTTTC. The genes are TRBV28 and TRBJ2-6; no definite D call. The CDR3 extends over 16 amino acids. Per the germline V gene, CDR1 is MDHEN and CDR2 is SYDVKM. Trimming pared 7 bases from V and 0 bases from J, leaving 13 bases between.

The chain links TRBV25-1 to TRBJ2-6; the D is unclear. Trimming cost V 0 bases and J 1 base, with 4 bases left between them. Per the germline V gene, CDR1 is MGHDK and CDR2 is SYGVNS. The CDR3 consists of 15 residues. CDR3 region: CASSEYVSGANVLTF. DNA of the CDR3: TGTGCCAGCAGTGAATATGTATCTGGGGCCAACGTCCTGACTTTC.

V is TRBV4-1 and J is TRBJ2-1; D not certain. V dropped 4 bases and J dropped 3 bases, with 13 bases sitting between them. This CDR3 is built from 15 residues. Looked up from germline, CDR1 is MGHRA and CDR2 is YSYEKL. In DNA, the CDR3 is TGCGCCAGCAGCCCCAGCAACCCAGGCTACAATGAGCAGTTCTTC. This gives the protein CASSPSNPGYNEQFF.

The chain recombines TRBV28 with TRBJ1-6, with 7 bases lining up with TRBD1. This CDR3 contains 15 residues. CDR1 is MDHEN and CDR2 is SYDVKM in the germline V gene. Germline trimming cut 8 bases from V and 0 bases from J; bases unmatched to any gene: 4. The CDR3 region has the DNA TGTGCCAGCGGCCGGGACAGCTCCTATAATTCACCCCTCCACTTT. As protein: CASGRDSSYNSPLHF. The variable domain in full, with the rest retrieved from reference TRBV28 and TRBJ1-6, is DVKVTQSSRYLVKRTGEKVFLECVQDMDHENMFWYRQDPGLGLRLIYFSYDVKMKEKGDIPEGYSVSREKKERFSLILESASTNQTSMYLCASGRDSSYNSPLHFGNGTRLTVT.

The V call is TRBV28, the J call TRBJ1-5; 7 bases fit TRBD1. The CDR3 is 15 amino acids. CDR1 MDHEN and CDR2 SYDVKM come from the germline V gene. The trim removed 4 bases at V and 4 bases at J, leaving 7 bases unmatched. For the CDR3, the DNA is TGTGCCAGCAGTTCTGCGGACAGGAGGAATCAGCCCCAGCATTTT. Translating it yields CASSSADRRNQPQHF.

This sequence joins TRBV11-2 and TRBJ2-7; 8 bases fit TRBD1. The CDR3 has 15 residues. The V and J ends lost 5 bases and 2 bases, in that order; junction bases with no gene match: 8. Germline values: CDR1 SGHAT, CDR2 FQNNGV. DNA of the CDR3: TGTGCCAGCAGCGGCCGGGACAGGAGCACCTACGAGCAGTACTTC. This encodes CASSGRDRSTYEQYF.

This clone was recorded only once. This chain joins TRBV30 and TRBJ2-7; 7 positions agree with TRBD2. The germline gives CDR1 GTSNPN, CDR2 SVGIG (reference sequence). CDR3 length equals 14 residues. Trimming at V came to 4 bases and at J to 2 bases, leaving 8 bases not matched to a gene. CDR3 sequence: CAWNLVAGPYEQYF. CDR3 nucleotide sequence: TGTGCCTGGAATCTGGTAGCGGGTCCCTACGAGCAGTACTTC.

V is TRBV27 and J is TRBJ2-3; D gene ambiguous. The length of the CDR3 is 13 residues. The germline CDR1 and CDR2 sequences are MNHEY and SMNVEV (reference sequence). The ends were cut back, 2 bases at V and 2 bases at J, with 5 bases in the middle. CDR3 protein: CASSLGITDTQYF. CDR3 coding DNA: TGTGCCAGCAGTTTAGGGATCACAGATACGCAGTATTTT.

The chain carries TRBV27 and TRBJ1-4; tentative D call: TRBD1 (5 bases). The CDR3 has 14 residues. Germline values: CDR1 MNHEY, CDR2 SMNVEV (reference sequence). V lost 4 bases, J lost 1 base, and 7 bases lay in between. The CDR3 nucleotides read TGTGCCAGCAGTTACGGGGGAACTAATGAAAAACTGTTTTTT. Translating gives CASSYGGTNEKLFF.

The chain carries TRBV29-1 and TRBJ2-3; 9 nucleotides line up with TRBD2. CDR3 length: 14 amino acids. CDR1 and CDR2 (germline): SQVTM, ANQGSEA. V was clipped by 7 bases and J by 4 bases; unmatched bases: 9. The CDR3 loop is CSDVIAGVPDTQYF. The CDR3 DNA is TGCAGCGATGTAATAGCGGGAGTTCCAGATACGCAGTATTTT.

The rearrangement uses TRBV13 and TRBJ2-7, with 9 bases aligning to TRBD2. This CDR3 contains 14 residues. The germline gives CDR1 PRHDT, CDR2 FYEKMQ (reference sequence). Trimming took 5 bases from V and 2 from J; bases not matched to a gene: 4. The CDR3 protein is CASSVTSGTYEQYF. The CDR3 DNA is TGTGCCAGCAGCGTGACTAGCGGAACCTACGAGCAGTACTTC.